This T cell receptor beta chain was sequenced in a study of human T cells and chemical hapten exposure. At the level of the study: Patch testing was performed with 0.01% DPC on the upper back, with reading at 6 days.

Trimming pared 0 bases from V and 6 bases from J, leaving 9 bases between. The CDR3 is made up of 13 amino acids. Looked up from germline, CDR1 is SGHNT and CDR2 is YYREEE (reference sequence). TCRdb re-called the RACE reads through MiXCR, storing one row per CDR3 protein. The table has about 60,000 distinct CDR3 sequences, about 9.3% seen once. Time point reported: patch test 1, 2 weeks after DPC sensitization. Treatment described: therapeutic diphenylcyclopropenone sensitization with weekly scalp DPC. V usage is TRBV5-4 and J usage is TRBJ1-2; D is perhaps TRBD1 (6 bases). This receptor was obtained from a woman aged 40 to 49 with alopecia areata. Some clones in this sample may be carry-over from other donors' samples. Sequenced here: whole blood, sampled in connection with sensitization to the hapten diphenylcyclopropenone (DPC). The CDR3 protein is CASSLDRVDGYTF. CDR3 bases: TGTGCCAGCAGCTTGGACAGGGTGGATGGCTACACCTTC.